These 27 T cell receptor beta chains came from one sample sequenced in a study of blood T cell repertoires in COVID-19. Measured with immunoSEQ multiplex PCR; TCRdb has only the in-frame clones, and not every one. The sample contains about 130,000 clones, around 87% of which appear only once. Sequencing used peripheral blood. The receptor set was obtained from a man aged 45-65 years with active COVID-19.

This chain uses TRBV7-6 with TRBJ2-5; 7 nucleotides align to TRBD2. With 8 bases clipped from V and 4 bases from J, the junction kept 16 bases outside the gene matches. Germline CDR1 is SGHVS and CDR2 is FNYEAQ. CDR3 length equals 16 residues. This CDR3 is CASRAAGRAKGETQYF. The DNA of the CDR3 is TGTGCCAGCCGAGCGGCAGGGAGGGCCAAAGGAGAGACCCAGTACTTC.

The gene calls are TRBV6-2 or TRBV6-3 and TRBJ2-3; no clear D gene. CDR1 is MNHEY, CDR2 SVGEGT, per germline. Trimming took off 6 bases at V and 0 bases at J, with 7 bases between the two ends. The CDR3 is 13 amino acids. This CDR3 reads CASSEFSTDTQYF. The CDR3 region has the DNA TGTGCCAGCAGCGAGTTTAGCACAGATACGCAGTATTTT.

The V call is TRBV7-8, the J call TRBJ1-2; D not resolved. V was cut by 6 bases and J by 4 bases, with 9 bases left in between. The CDR3 contains 12 residues. The germline gives CDR1 SGHVS, CDR2 FQNEAQ. CDR3 in DNA: TGTGCCAGCAGAGTCGGAGCCTATGGCTACACCTTC. Translated, it gives CASRVGAYGYTF.

The gene calls are TRBV6-5 and TRBJ1-2, with D possibly TRBD1 on 5 matching bases. V lost 7 bases and J lost 4, with 16 bases in between. The germline V gene has CDR1 MNHEY and CDR2 SVGAGI. The CDR3 length is 14 residues. The CDR3 loop reads CASTVGGDGYGYTF. The CDR3 nucleotides are TGTGCCAGCACCGTCGGGGGTGACGGCTATGGCTACACCTTC.

CDR3 sequence: CASSSSLGTSNEQFF. DNA of the CDR3: TGTGCCAGCAGCTCTAGCTTAGGGACTTCAAATGAGCAGTTCTTC. The chain couples TRBV11-1 to TRBJ2-1, with D perhaps TRBD2 (6 bases). The CDR3 loop spans 15 amino acids. Germline CDR1 reads SGHAT; CDR2 reads FQDESV (reference sequence). V was cut by 4 bases and J by 7 bases, with 17 bases left in between.

This sequence joins TRBV4-2 and TRBJ1-3; TRBD1 matches 11 bases. The trim removed 0 bases at V and 4 bases at J, leaving 8 bases unmatched. This CDR3 region has 18 residues. CDR1 and CDR2 (germline): LGHNA, YNFKEQ. The CDR3 protein is CASSQDSGQGGEGNTIYF. The CDR3, as DNA: TGTGCCAGCAGCCAAGATTCGGGACAGGGGGGGGAGGGAAACACCATATATTTT.

The chain employs TRBV2 and TRBJ1-2; 7 bases line up with TRBD1. Germline CDR1 is SNHLY and CDR2 is FYNNEI. The junction had 11 bases not matched to a gene; V was cut back by 2 bases and J by 8 bases. This CDR3 comprises 15 residues. CDR3 sequence reads: CASSESRTGLGGYTF. DNA of the CDR3: TGTGCCAGCAGTGAAAGTCGGACAGGCCTGGGGGGCTACACCTTC.

This chain connects TRBV9 to TRBJ2-5; 8 bases match TRBD1. Unmatched junction bases numbered 10, after V lost 2 bases and J lost 1 base. CDR1 SGDLS and CDR2 YYNGEE come from the germline V gene. The CDR3 covers 17 residues. CDR3 residues: CASSVRGQGPTQETQYF. The CDR3 DNA reads TGTGCCAGCAGCGTCAGGGGGCAAGGGCCTACCCAAGAGACCCAGTACTTC.

This sequence joins TRBV18 and TRBJ2-5, with TRBD2 matching over 10 bases. The CDR3 consists of 16 residues. Germline V gene data show CDR1 as KGHSH and CDR2 as LQKENI. The trim removed 0 bases at V and 0 bases at J, leaving 1 base unmatched. CDR3 amino acids: CASSPPSGGYQETQYF. The CDR3, as DNA: TGTGCCAGCTCACCACCTAGCGGGGGGTACCAAGAGACCCAGTACTTC.

The CDR3 coding sequence is TGTGCCAGCAGCCCGGCGGGGGAGGGAAATACGCAGTATTTT. The encoded protein is CASSPAGEGNTQYF. The V call is TRBV6-5, the J call TRBJ2-3, with 7 bases aligning to TRBD2. V shed 6 bases, J shed 7 bases, and the junction held 10 bases outside the gene matches. The CDR3 totals 14 residues. Germline V lookup: CDR1 MNHEY, CDR2 SVGAGI.

This sequence joins TRBV27 and TRBJ2-7; maybe TRBD2 (6 bases). The CDR3 spans 14 residues. V lost 5 bases and J lost 5, with 16 bases in between. Germline CDR1 MNHEY, CDR2 SMNVEV (reference sequence). CDR3 DNA: TGTGCCAGCAGTCCAAGGAGGGGCGGGAACGAGCAGTACTTC. Protein sequence: CASSPRRGGNEQYF.

V gene TRBV18 combines with J gene TRBJ2-7, with 7 bases identical to TRBD1. The CDR3 contains 19 residues. The germline V gene has CDR1 KGHSH and CDR2 LQKENI. V shed 3 bases, J shed 0 bases, and the junction held 17 bases outside the gene matches. The CDR3: CASSPTHVGTGTASYEQYF. CDR3 in DNA: TGTGCCAGCTCACCTACACACGTTGGGACCGGGACAGCCTCCTACGAGCAGTACTTC.

This clone was recorded many times. The chain uses TRBV20-1 and TRBJ1-5; the D gene is possibly TRBD1 (6 bases). Trimming pared 3 bases from V and 1 base from J, leaving 13 bases between. CDR3 length equals 15 residues. The germline CDR1 and CDR2 sequences are DFQATT and SNEGSKA (reference sequence). CDR3 sequence reads: CSASPGGRSNQPQHF. CDR3 in DNA: TGCAGTGCTAGTCCGGGGGGCAGGAGCAATCAGCCCCAGCATTTT.

V gene TRBV15 combines with J gene TRBJ2-5; D is undetermined. The germline gives CDR1 LNHNV, CDR2 YYDKDF (reference sequence). V lost 0 bases, J lost 0 bases, and 11 bases lay in between. The CDR3 contains 16 residues. The CDR3 loop reads CATSRDPPGHQETQYF. The CDR3 DNA reads as TGTGCCACCAGCAGAGATCCCCCTGGCCACCAAGAGACCCAGTACTTC.

The gene calls are TRBV5-6 and TRBJ2-1, with 7 bases that match TRBD1. The CDR3 runs to 12 residues. After removal of 7 bases from V and 6 bases from J, the junction contained 4 bases not matched to a gene. Germline assignment: CDR1 SGHDT and CDR2 YYEEEE. CDR3 loop: CASARDSNEQFF. CDR3 nucleotides: TGTGCCAGCGCTAGGGACAGCAATGAGCAGTTCTTC.

This rearrangement joins TRBV7-2 to TRBJ1-2, with a tentative D call TRBD1 (5 bases). V dropped 6 bases and J dropped 7 bases, with 27 bases sitting between them. Germline V gives CDR1 SGHTA, CDR2 FQGNSA. The CDR3 sequence is 17 residues long. The CDR3 loop reads CASSPHGGLAARGGYTF. CDR3 sequence (DNA): TGTGCCAGCAGTCCGCATGGGGGGTTGGCAGCTAGAGGTGGCTACACCTTC.

The rearrangement links TRBV5-8 to TRBJ1-5, with D perhaps matching TRBD1 (5 bases). Germline-derived CDR1 and CDR2 are SGHTS and YDEGEE. This CDR3 contains 15 residues. Trimming cost V 2 bases and J 2 bases, with 11 bases left between them. The chain's CDR3 is CASSFGGAGNQPQHF. CDR3 in DNA: TGTGCCAGCAGCTTTGGAGGGGCGGGCAATCAGCCCCAGCATTTT. Together with reference TRBV5-8 and TRBJ1-5, the CDR3 gives the full variable domain: EAGVTQSPTHLIKTRGQQATLRCSPISGHTSVYWYQQALGLGLQFLLWYDEGEERNRGNFPPRFSGRQFPNYSSELNVNALELEDSALYLCASSFGGAGNQPQHFGDGTRLSIL.

J is TRBJ2-7 and V is TRBV5-4; 9 bases map to TRBD1. There are 15 residues in the CDR3. The germline V gene encodes CDR1 SGHNT and CDR2 YYREEE (reference sequence). Germline trimming cut 4 bases from V and 2 bases from J; bases unmatched to any gene: 7. The CDR3 nucleotides are TGTGCCAGCAGCCCGGGACAGGGAAGGACCTACGAGCAGTACTTC. Encoded protein: CASSPGQGRTYEQYF.

The J gene is TRBJ1-2, the V gene TRBV10-3, with D possibly TRBD1 on 5 matching bases. V lost 0 bases and J 6 bases, leaving 14 bases between the germline ends. The CDR3 has 15 amino acids. CDR1 and CDR2 from the germline V gene are ENHRY and SYGVKD. In DNA form, the CDR3 reads TGTGCCATCAGTGAGTCGGGTAACAGGCTGGATGGCTACACCTTC. Amino acid sequence: CAISESGNRLDGYTF.

About this clone: The junction shows a germline mismatch at one end, possibly a read error. The V and J genes are TRBV6-5 and TRBJ2-3; 8 nucleotides agree with TRBD1. Germline lookup yields CDR1 MNHEY and CDR2 SVGAGI. CDR3 size: 15 residues. The CDR3 loop reads CASSYSGGVTDTQYF. The DNA of the CDR3 is TGTGCCAGCAGCTACTCAGGGGGCGTCACAGATACGCAGTATTTT.

This rearrangement joins TRBV5-1 to TRBJ1-2; TRBD1 matches at 11 bases. Losses at the gene ends were 4 bases for V and 3 bases for J; bases not matched to a gene: 2. The CDR3 is made up of 14 amino acids. Germline V gene data show CDR1 as SGHRS and CDR2 as YFSETQ. CDR3 coding DNA: TGCGCCAGCAGCCGGGACAGGGGGGACTATGGCTACACCTTC. It is translated as CASSRDRGDYGYTF.

This chain joins TRBV27 and TRBJ2-3; TRBD2 is a possible D gene (5 bases). The CDR3 totals 13 residues. V lost 5 bases, J lost 5 bases, and 11 bases lay in between. Germline CDR1 and CDR2: MNHEY and SMNVEV (reference sequence). The CDR3: CASSPRGIDTQYF. Here the CDR3 DNA reads TGTGCCAGCAGTCCCCGGGGTATAGATACGCAGTATTTT.

The V and J genes are TRBV6-5 and TRBJ2-7, with 7 positions matching TRBD1. Germline loops: CDR1 MNHEY, CDR2 SVGAGI. There are 15 residues in the CDR3. Losses at the gene ends were 6 bases for V and 0 bases for J; bases not matched to a gene: 8. CDR3 loop: CASSPLGQASYEQYF. The CDR3 nucleotides read TGTGCCAGCAGCCCACTAGGACAGGCCTCCTACGAGCAGTACTTC.

This clone appeared a few times. The CDR3 coding sequence is TGTGCCAGCAGCCAACCTCAAGCGGGGGGGGTTTACAATGAGCAGTTCTTC. Amino acid sequence: CASSQPQAGGVYNEQFF. The genes are TRBV4-2 and TRBJ2-1; 10 bases are a match to TRBD2. Germline-derived CDR1 and CDR2 are LGHNA and YNFKEQ. V gave up 2 bases and J gave up 4 bases; unmatched junction bases: 8. The CDR3 totals 17 residues.

The gene calls are TRBV7-9 and TRBJ1-6; 9 bases map to TRBD1. The CDR3 covers 15 residues. The V and J ends lost 5 bases and 8 bases, in that order; junction bases with no gene match: 7. The germline CDR1 and CDR2 sequences are SEHNR and FQNEAQ (reference sequence). The CDR3 nucleotides read TGTGCCAGCAGCCTCCGGGACAGGGAAGATTCACCCCTCCACTTT. Amino acid sequence: CASSLRDREDSPLHF.

The chain links TRBV29-1 to TRBJ1-2; D remains ambiguous. CDR1 is SQVTM and CDR2 is ANQGSEA in the germline V gene. The CDR3 totals 12 residues. The V gene lost 7 bases and the J gene lost 4 bases, with 13 bases spanning the gap. For the CDR3, the DNA is TGCAGCGCAGTCACAGAAGTCTATGGCTACACCTTC. Its translation: CSAVTEVYGYTF.

The chain employs TRBV7-9 and TRBJ2-2; D ambiguous. Germline values: CDR1 SEHNR, CDR2 FQNEAQ (reference sequence). Deletions cut 1 base from V and 4 bases from J, with 7 bases between. The CDR3 runs 14 residues. CDR3: CASSLGVVTGELFF. The CDR3, as DNA: TGTGCCAGCAGCTTAGGAGTCGTCACCGGGGAGCTGTTTTTT.